The clone carrying this TCR beta chain came up once. The antigen is not known. Isolation recovered at least 6 million PBMCs from every sample. At least 5.5 micrograms of total RNA were extracted per sample. This record belongs to a study of blood T cells in healthy people across ages. Points from the study as a whole: Expanded clonotype changes were possibly confounded by unknown donor CMV status.

Through a sample-barcoded 5' primer and a J-beta primer mix, a second PCR was run for roughly 6 to 11 cycles. MiXCR, applied by TCRdb to the 5' RACE reads, yields one record per CDR3 protein. The repertoire holds over a million distinct CDR3 sequences, roughly 45% seen once, with 7.9% in the top ten. Germline CDR1 reads KGHDR; CDR2 reads SFDVKD. The CDR3 is 20 amino acids. The sequenced material came from blood. The receptor comes from a woman aged 18-29 years in good health. J is TRBJ2-1 and V is TRBV24-1, with 13 bases matching TRBD2. The DNA end favors TRBJ2-7, so the J call may be wrong. The CDR3 region is CATSDPLLAGGQQAYNEQYF. In DNA, the CDR3 is TGTGCCACCAGTGATCCTTTACTAGCGGGAGGGCAACAAGCCTACAATGAGCAGTACTTC.